The present T cell receptor (beta chain) was sequenced within a study of blood T cell repertoires in COVID-19. The CDR3 has 12 residues. Between the trimmed V and J ends, which lost 7 bases and 6 bases, there was a span of 12 bases. CDR1 and CDR2 (germline): MNHEY, SVGEGT. Data came from immunoSEQ multiplex PCR; TCRdb stores just in-frame clones and leaves some out. The data contain around 52,000 clones, about nine tenths of them seen just once; the ten biggest clones take up 25% to 30%. The TCR was taken from a woman older than 75 with acute or convalescent COVID-19. The V gene is TRBV6-2 or TRBV6-3, the J gene TRBJ1-1; D gene ambiguous. Material for sequencing was peripheral blood. The CDR3 sequence is CASNPPGAEAFF. DNA for the CDR3: TGTGCCAGCAACCCCCCAGGTGCTGAAGCTTTCTTT.